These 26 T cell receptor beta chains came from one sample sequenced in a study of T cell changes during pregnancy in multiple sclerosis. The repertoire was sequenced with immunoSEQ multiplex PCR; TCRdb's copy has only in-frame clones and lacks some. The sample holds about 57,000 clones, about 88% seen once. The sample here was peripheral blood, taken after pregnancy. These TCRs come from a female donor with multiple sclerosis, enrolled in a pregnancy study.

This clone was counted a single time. The CDR3 sequence is CASSFPGTGDNQPQHF. In DNA, the CDR3 is TGTGCCAGCAGTTTTCCGGGAACAGGGGACAATCAGCCCCAGCATTTT. This sequence joins TRBV28 and TRBJ1-5, with 7 bases identical to TRBD1. Unmatched junction bases numbered 8, after V lost 3 bases and J lost 3 bases. The germline V gene encodes CDR1 MDHEN and CDR2 SYDVKM. This CDR3 comprises 16 residues. Using reference TRBV28 and TRBJ1-5 for the parts outside the CDR3, the full variable domain is DVKVTQSSRYLVKRTGEKVFLECVQDMDHENMFWYRQDPGLGLRLIYFSYDVKMKEKGDIPEGYSVSREKKERFSLILESASTNQTSMYLCASSFPGTGDNQPQHFGDGTRLSIL.

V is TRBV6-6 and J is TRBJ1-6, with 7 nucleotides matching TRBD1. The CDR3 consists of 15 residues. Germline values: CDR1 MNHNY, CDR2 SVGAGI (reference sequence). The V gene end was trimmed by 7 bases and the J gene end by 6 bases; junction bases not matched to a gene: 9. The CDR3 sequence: CASTRLGQLNSPLHF. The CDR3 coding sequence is TGTGCCAGCACCCGCCTGGGACAGCTTAATTCACCCCTCCACTTT.

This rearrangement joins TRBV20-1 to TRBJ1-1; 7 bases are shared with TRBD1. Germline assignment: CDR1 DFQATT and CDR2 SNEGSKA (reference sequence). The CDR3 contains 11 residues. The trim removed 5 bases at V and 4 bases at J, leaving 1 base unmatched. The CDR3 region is CSASGGTEAFF. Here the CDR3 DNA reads TGCAGTGCTTCAGGGGGCACTGAAGCTTTCTTT.

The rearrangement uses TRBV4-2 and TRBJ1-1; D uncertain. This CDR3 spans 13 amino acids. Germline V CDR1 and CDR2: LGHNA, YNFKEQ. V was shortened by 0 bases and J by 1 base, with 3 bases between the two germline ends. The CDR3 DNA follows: TGTGCCAGCAGCCAAGACGGGAACACTGAAGCTTTCTTT. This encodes CASSQDGNTEAFF.

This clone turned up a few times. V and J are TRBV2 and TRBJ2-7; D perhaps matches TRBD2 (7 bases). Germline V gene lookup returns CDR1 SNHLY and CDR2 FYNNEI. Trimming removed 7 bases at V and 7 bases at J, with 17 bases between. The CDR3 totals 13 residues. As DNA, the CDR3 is TGTGCCAGCAAGCTTCGAGGGGGGGATGAGCAGTACTTC. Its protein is CASKLRGGDEQYF.

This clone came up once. CDR3 coding DNA: TGTGCCAGCAGCTTTATGGCGGACAGTGAGAAGGTTCAGTACTTC. Residues: CASSFMADSEKVQYF. The J gene is TRBJ2-4, the V gene TRBV7-2; D is possibly TRBD1 (6 bases). The CDR3 loop spans 15 amino acids. CDR1 is SGHTA and CDR2 is FQGNSA in the germline V gene. Deletions cut 3 bases from V and 11 bases from J, with 20 bases between. Full variable domain (missing parts from reference TRBV7-2 and TRBJ2-4): GAGVSQSPSNKVTEKGKDVELRCDPISGHTALYWYRQSLGQGLEFLIYFQGNSAPDKSGLPSDRFSAERTGGSVSTLTIQRTQQEDSAVYLCASSFMADSEKVQYFGAGTRLSVL.

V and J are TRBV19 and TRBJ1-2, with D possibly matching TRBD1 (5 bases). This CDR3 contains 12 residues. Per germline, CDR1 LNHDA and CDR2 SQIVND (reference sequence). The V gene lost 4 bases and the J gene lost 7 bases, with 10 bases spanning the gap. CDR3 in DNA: TGTGCCAGTAGTACCTTCAGGGCTGGCTACACCTTC. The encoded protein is CASSTFRAGYTF.

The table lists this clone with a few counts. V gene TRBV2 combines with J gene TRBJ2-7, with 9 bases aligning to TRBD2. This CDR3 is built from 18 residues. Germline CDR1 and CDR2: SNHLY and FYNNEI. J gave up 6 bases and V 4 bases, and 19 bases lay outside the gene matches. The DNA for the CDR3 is TGTGCCAGCAGTGCGCTTTCTGGGTCGCGGGGGGGCCGCCGCGAGCAGTACTTC. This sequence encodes CASSALSGSRGGRREQYF.

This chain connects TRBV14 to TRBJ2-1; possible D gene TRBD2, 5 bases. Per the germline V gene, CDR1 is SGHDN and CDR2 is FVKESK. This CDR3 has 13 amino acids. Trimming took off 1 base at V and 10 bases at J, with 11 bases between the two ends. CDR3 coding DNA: TGTGCCAGCAGCCAAGTTTGGGCTAGCGAGCAGTTCTTC. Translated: CASSQVWASEQFF.

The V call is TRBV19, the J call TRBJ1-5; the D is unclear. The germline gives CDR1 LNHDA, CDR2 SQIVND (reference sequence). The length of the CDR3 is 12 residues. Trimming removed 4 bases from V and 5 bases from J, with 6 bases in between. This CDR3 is CASSTPDQPQHF. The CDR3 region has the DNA TGTGCCAGTAGTACCCCCGATCAGCCCCAGCATTTT.

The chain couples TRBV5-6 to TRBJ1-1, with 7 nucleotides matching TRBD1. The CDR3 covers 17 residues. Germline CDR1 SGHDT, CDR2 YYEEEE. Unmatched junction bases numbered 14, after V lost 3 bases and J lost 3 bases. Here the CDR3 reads CASSSLGGGPPDTEAFF. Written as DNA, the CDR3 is TGTGCCAGCAGCTCCCTAGGAGGGGGCCCGCCGGACACTGAAGCTTTCTTT.

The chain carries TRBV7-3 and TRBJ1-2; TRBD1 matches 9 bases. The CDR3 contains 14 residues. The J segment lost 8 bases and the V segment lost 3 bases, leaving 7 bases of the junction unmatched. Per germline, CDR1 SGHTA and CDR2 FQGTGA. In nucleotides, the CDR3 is TGTGCCAGCAGCTTCGACAGGGGGGGAGCGGGCTACACCTTC. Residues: CASSFDRGGAGYTF.

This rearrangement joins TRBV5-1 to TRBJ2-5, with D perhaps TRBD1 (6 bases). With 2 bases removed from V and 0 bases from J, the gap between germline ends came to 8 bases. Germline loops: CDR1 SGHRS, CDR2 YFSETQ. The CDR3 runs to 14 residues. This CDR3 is CASSLQGHQETQYF. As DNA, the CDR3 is TGCGCCAGCAGCTTACAGGGTCACCAAGAGACCCAGTACTTC.

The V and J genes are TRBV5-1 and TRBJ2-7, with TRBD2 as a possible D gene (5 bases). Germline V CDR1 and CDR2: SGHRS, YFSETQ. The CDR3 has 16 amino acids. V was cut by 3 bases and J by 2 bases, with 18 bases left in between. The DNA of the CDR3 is TGCGCCAGCAGCTACCCATCCCGGGGTGTAACCTACGAGCAGTACTTC. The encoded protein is CASSYPSRGVTYEQYF.

The CDR3 here is CASSLYGLGSSGANVLTF. CDR3 nucleotides: TGTGCCAGCAGTTTATACGGTCTGGGGAGCTCTGGGGCCAACGTCCTGACTTTC. The gene calls are TRBV27 and TRBJ2-6; D perhaps matches TRBD2 (5 bases). V lost 1 base to trimming and J lost 0 bases, with 13 bases between them. The V gene's germline CDR1 is MNHEY and CDR2 SMNVEV (reference sequence). The CDR3 loop spans 18 amino acids.

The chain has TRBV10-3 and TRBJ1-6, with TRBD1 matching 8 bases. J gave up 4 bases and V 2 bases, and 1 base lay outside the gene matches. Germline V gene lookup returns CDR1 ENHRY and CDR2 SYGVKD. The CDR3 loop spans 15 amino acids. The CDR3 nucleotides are TGTGCCATCAGTGAGGGGACAGGATATAATTCACCCCTCCACTTT. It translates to CAISEGTGYNSPLHF.

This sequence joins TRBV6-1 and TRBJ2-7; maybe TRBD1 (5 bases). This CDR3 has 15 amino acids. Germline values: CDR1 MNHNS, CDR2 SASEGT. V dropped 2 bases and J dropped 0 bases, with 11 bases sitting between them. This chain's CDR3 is CASSELTGSSYEQYF. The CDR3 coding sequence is TGTGCCAGCAGTGAATTAACAGGCAGCTCCTACGAGCAGTACTTC.

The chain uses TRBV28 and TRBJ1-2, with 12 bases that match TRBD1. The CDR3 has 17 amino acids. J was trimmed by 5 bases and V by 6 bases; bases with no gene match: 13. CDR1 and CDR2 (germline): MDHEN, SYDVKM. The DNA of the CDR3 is TGTGCCAGCAGCCAGGCTGGGACAGGGGGCTTCGTTTATGGCTACACCTTC. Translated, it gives CASSQAGTGGFVYGYTF.

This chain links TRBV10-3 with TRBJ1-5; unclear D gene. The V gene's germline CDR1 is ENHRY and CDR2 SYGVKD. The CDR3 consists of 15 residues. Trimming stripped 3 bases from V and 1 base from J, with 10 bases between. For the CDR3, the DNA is TGTGCCATCAGTGAAACGGGAGGCAGCAATCAGCCCCAGCATTTT. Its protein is CAISETGGSNQPQHF.

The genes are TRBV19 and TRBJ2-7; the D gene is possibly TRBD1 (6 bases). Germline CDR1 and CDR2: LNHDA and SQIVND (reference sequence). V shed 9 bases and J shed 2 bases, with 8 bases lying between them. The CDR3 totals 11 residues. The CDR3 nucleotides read TGTGCCAGCGGGACACCCTACGAGCAGTACTTC. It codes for CASGTPYEQYF.

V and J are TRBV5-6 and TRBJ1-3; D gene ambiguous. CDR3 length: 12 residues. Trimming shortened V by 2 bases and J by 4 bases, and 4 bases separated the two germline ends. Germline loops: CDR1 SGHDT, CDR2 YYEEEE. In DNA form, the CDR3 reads TGTGCCAGCAGCTTCGGGGGAAACACCATATATTTT. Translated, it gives CASSFGGNTIYF. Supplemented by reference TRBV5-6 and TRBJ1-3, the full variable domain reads DAGVTQSPTHLIKTRGQQVTLRCSPKSGHDTVSWYQQALGQGPQFIFQYYEEEERQRGNFPDRFSGHQFPNYSSELNVNALLLGDSALYLCASSFGGNTIYFGEGSWLTVV.

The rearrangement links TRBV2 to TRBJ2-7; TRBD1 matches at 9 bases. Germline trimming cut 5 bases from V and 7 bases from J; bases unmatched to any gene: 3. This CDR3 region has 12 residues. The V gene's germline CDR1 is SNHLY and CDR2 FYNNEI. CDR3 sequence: CASSSGTGEQYF. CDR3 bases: TGTGCCAGCAGTTCTGGGACAGGGGAGCAGTACTTC.

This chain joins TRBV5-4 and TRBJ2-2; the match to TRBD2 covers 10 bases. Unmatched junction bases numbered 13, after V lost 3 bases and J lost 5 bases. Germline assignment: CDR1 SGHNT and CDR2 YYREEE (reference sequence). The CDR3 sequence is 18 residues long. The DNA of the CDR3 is TGTGCCAGCAGCTCGGGGGGTTTAGCGGGGGGTGGAACCGGGGAGCTGTTTTTT. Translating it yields CASSSGGLAGGGTGELFF.

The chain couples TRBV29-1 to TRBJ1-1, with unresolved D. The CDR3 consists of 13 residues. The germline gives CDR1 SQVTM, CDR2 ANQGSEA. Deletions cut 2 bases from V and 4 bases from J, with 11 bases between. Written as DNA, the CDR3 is TGCAGCGTTGAATCTGGTAGCACCACTGAAGCTTTCTTT. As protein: CSVESGSTTEAFF. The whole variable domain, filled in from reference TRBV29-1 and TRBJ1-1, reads SAVISQKPSRDICQRGTSLTIQCQVDSQVTMMFWYRQQPGQSLTLIATANQGSEATYESGFVIDKFPISRPNLTFSTLTVSNMSPEDSSIYLCSVESGSTTEAFFGQGTRLTVV.

The CDR3 nucleotides are TGTGCCAGCAGCAAGGGGCTACAAGAGACCCAGTACTTC. Translated: CASSKGLQETQYF. The chain links TRBV7-2 to TRBJ2-5; TRBD1 might be the D (5 bases). With 5 bases removed from V and 2 bases from J, the gap between germline ends came to 9 bases. The CDR3 totals 13 residues. In germline, CDR1 is SGHTA, CDR2 FQGNSA.

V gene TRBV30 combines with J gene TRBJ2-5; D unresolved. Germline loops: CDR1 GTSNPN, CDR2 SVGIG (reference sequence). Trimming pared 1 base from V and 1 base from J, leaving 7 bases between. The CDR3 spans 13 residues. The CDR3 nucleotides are TGTGCCTGGAGTGCCGCGCTCCAAGAGACCCAGTACTTC. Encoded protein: CAWSAALQETQYF.